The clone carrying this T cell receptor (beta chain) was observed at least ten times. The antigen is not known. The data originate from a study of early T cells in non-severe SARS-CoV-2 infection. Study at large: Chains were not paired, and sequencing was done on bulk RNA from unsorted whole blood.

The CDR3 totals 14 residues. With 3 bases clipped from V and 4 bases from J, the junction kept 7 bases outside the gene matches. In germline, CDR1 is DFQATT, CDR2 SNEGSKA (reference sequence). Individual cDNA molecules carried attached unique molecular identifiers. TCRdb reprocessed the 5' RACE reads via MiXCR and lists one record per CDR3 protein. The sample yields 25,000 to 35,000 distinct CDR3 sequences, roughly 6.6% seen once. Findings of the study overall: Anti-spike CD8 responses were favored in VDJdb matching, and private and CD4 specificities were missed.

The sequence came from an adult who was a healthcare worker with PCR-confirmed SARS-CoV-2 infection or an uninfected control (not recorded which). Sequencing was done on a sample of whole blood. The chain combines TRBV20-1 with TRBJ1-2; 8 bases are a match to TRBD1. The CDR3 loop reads CSASGQGIGYGYTF. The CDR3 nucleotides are TGCAGTGCTAGTGGACAGGGAATAGGCTATGGCTACACCTTC.